The entry below describes one T cell receptor (beta chain). The sample is drawn from a study of blood T cell repertoires in COVID-19. Germline V gene sequence: CDR1 SQVTM, CDR2 ANQGSEA. With 4 bases clipped from V and 4 bases from J, the junction kept 2 bases outside the gene matches. The CDR3 is 14 amino acids. Sequencing used immunoSEQ multiplex PCR; TCRdb keeps in-frame clones, though not all of them. The table records approximately 22,000 clones, 92% of them present only once. This sequence joins TRBV29-1 and TRBJ2-5, with 14 bases that match TRBD2. This clonotype originated in a man between 65 and 85 years old with active COVID-19. Specimen: peripheral blood. CDR3 region: CSVGLAGGGETQYF. CDR3 in DNA: TGCAGCGTTGGACTAGCGGGAGGGGGAGAGACCCAGTACTTC. The full variable domain, its missing parts supplied by reference TRBV29-1 and TRBJ2-5, is SAVISQKPSRDICQRGTSLTIQCQVDSQVTMMFWYRQQPGQSLTLIATANQGSEATYESGFVIDKFPISRPNLTFSTLTVSNMSPEDSSIYLCSVGLAGGGETQYFGPGTRLLVL.